These T cell receptor beta chains were read from a single sample in a study of blood T cell repertoires in COVID-19. Assay used: immunoSEQ multiplex PCR; TCRdb lists only in-frame clones, some missing. The repertoire holds about 50,000 clones, with about 80% as singletons. The sample was peripheral blood. These receptors originate from a man between 65 and 85 years old with acute or convalescent COVID-19. Both conserved end residues are part of each CDR3. The order of the fields is clone size, V gene, J gene, D gene, CDR3 length, CDR3 DNA, CDR3 protein. D genes are given only for firm matches. Size is omitted from some rows. Given values are once, few, many or a class for expanded clones.

-	TRBV5-4	TRBJ2-3	-	17	TGTGCCAGCAGCTCAGCCCCAAGCGGAAGTGGCACAGATACGCAGTATTTT	CASSSAPSGSGTDTQYF
once	TRBV14	TRBJ1-4	TRBD1	19	TGTGCCAGCAGCCTCACCGGGACAGCCACACCATGGGGGAATGAAAAACTGTTTTTT	CASSLTGTATPWGNEKLFF
-	TRBV9	TRBJ2-5	-	15	TGTGCCAGCAGCGCTACGGTTGGCGGATCAGAGACCCAGTACTTC	CASSATVGGSETQYF
few	TRBV7-3	TRBJ2-1	-	13	TGTGCCAGCAGCCCCTCACTAGCTAATGAGCAGTTCTTC	CASSPSLANEQFF
-	TRBV11-1	TRBJ2-5	TRBD2	16	TGTGCCAGCAGCTTCAGGCGGGGGGCCCGAAGAGAGACCCAGTACTTC	CASSFRRGARRETQYF
-	TRBV7-8	TRBJ2-2	TRBD2	15	TGTGCCAGCAGCTACGGACTAGCGGGGAACGGGGAGCTGTTTTTT	CASSYGLAGNGELFF
-	TRBV27	TRBJ2-7	TRBD2	15	TGTGCCAGCAGTCCAGTGGGACTAGAGACCTACGAGCAGTACTTC	CASSPVGLETYEQYF
-	TRBV7-9	TRBJ2-4	-	13	TGTGCCAGCAGCTTAGCCAATGGCGGCATTCAGTACTTC	CASSLANGGIQYF
-	TRBV28	TRBJ2-7	TRBD1	15	TGTGCCAGCACCCTATCCGGACAGGTGAGGTACGAGCAGTACTTC	CASTLSGQVRYEQYF
-	TRBV19	TRBJ2-1	TRBD1	16	TGTGCCAGTAGTCGGACAGGGGGTTCGGCCTACAATGAGCAGTTCTTC	CASSRTGGSAYNEQFF
-	TRBV9	TRBJ2-1	TRBD2	16	TGTGCCAGCAGCCGAAATAGCGGGAGCTCCTACAATGAGCAGTTCTTC	CASSRNSGSSYNEQFF
-	TRBV10-3	TRBJ1-2	TRBD1	14	TGTGCCATCAGCGAGGACAGGGGTTGGGATGGCTACACCTTC	CAISEDRGWDGYTF
few	TRBV11-2	TRBJ2-1	-	13	TGTGCCAGCAGCTTAGCCCTCGGTAGTGAGCAGTTCTTC	CASSLALGSEQFF
-	TRBV4-1	TRBJ2-5	-	15	TGCGCCAGCAGCCAGGGGGCATCCCTCCAAGAGACCCAGTACTTC	CASSQGASLQETQYF
-	TRBV6-5	TRBJ2-5	-	14	TGTGCCAGCAGTCAACACCTTGCCCGGGGGACCCAGTACTTC	CASSQHLARGTQYF
-	TRBV6-2/TRBV6-3	TRBJ2-1	TRBD2	16	TGTGCCAGCAGCTCCCCCAGGAGCGGGGGCCCCAATGAGCAGTTCTTC	CASSSPRSGGPNEQFF
-	TRBV5-1	TRBJ2-3	TRBD1	13	TGCGCCAGCAGCAGGGACAGCCCAGATACGCAGTATTTT	CASSRDSPDTQYF
-	TRBV6-5	TRBJ2-2	TRBD1	15	TGTGCCAGCAGTCCATACAGGGGGAAGCCCGGGGAGCTGTTTTTT	CASSPYRGKPGELFF
-	TRBV6-1	TRBJ1-4	-	13	TGTGCCAGCAGTGAACCAGGGATTGAAAAACTGTTTTTT	CASSEPGIEKLFF
few	TRBV11-3	TRBJ1-1	-	15	TGTGCCAGCAGCTTAGTGGTGCAGGGTGACCCTGAAGCTTTCTTT	CASSLVVQGDPEAFF
few	TRBV7-2	TRBJ1-1	TRBD1	15	TGTGCCAGCAGACGACAGACAGGGGACCGAGGTGAAGCTTTCTTT	CASRRQTGDRGEAFF
-	TRBV9	TRBJ2-1	TRBD2	14	TGTGCCAGCAGCGTAGCGGGGGGGGTAAATGAGCAGTTCTTC	CASSVAGGVNEQFF
-	TRBV11-2	TRBJ1-4	-	13	TGTGCCAGCAGCCCAGTCGGGGGTGAAAAACTGTTTTTT	CASSPVGGEKLFF
once	TRBV6-2/TRBV6-3	TRBJ2-7	TRBD2	20	TGTGCCAGCAGTTACGAAACCTCGAGGGGCGGGAGGTCGAGCTCCTACGAGCAGTACTTC	CASSYETSRGGRSSSYEQYF
once	TRBV7-6	TRBJ2-5	TRBD1	17	TGTGCCAGCAGCTTCCCGGGACAGGGGCATTTACAAGAGACCCAGTACTTC	CASSFPGQGHLQETQYF
-	TRBV9	TRBJ2-7	-	14	TGTGCCAGCAGCGTAGAAGGAGGGTTGAACGAGCAGTACTTC	CASSVEGGLNEQYF
-	TRBV5-1	TRBJ1-2	TRBD1	14	TGCGCCAGCAGCTCACAGGGGGCTAACTATGGCTACACCTTC	CASSSQGANYGYTF
-	TRBV11-3	TRBJ2-5	-	15	TGTGCCAGCAGCTTATCACTGGCGGGCCCAGAGACCCAGTACTTC	CASSLSLAGPETQYF
-	TRBV30	TRBJ1-2	-	13	TGTGCCTGGAGTGTATCAGCTAACTATGGCTACACCTTC	CAWSVSANYGYTF
-	TRBV7-3	TRBJ1-3	TRBD1	16	TGTGCCAGCAGTTTAGGGGGCTCTGGCTTTGGAAACACCATATATTTT	CASSLGGSGFGNTIYF
-	TRBV27	TRBJ2-7	TRBD1	12	TGTGCCAGGCAGGGGGAGTCCTACGAGCAGTACTTC	CARQGESYEQYF
-	TRBV11-3	TRBJ2-7	-	16	TGTGCCAGCAGCTTAGTTGGGAGTTTAAGCTCCTACGAGCAGTACTTC	CASSLVGSLSSYEQYF
-	TRBV2	TRBJ2-1	-	12	TGTGCCAGCAAACTACGGTACAATGAGCAGTTCTTC	CASKLRYNEQFF
-	TRBV19	TRBJ2-5	TRBD1	18	TGTGCCAGTAGTAGTTTATTTAGGGACAGGGGGCAGGAAGAGACCCAGTACTTC	CASSSLFRDRGQEETQYF
few	TRBV7-8	TRBJ1-2	TRBD1	15	TGTGCCAGCAGCTTAGAACGAGGACAGGTCGGGGGCTACACCTTC	CASSLERGQVGGYTF
few	TRBV7-2	TRBJ1-1	-	13	TGTGCCAGCAGCTTAGCACTGACATCTGAAGCTTTCTTT	CASSLALTSEAFF
-	TRBV18	TRBJ2-7	-	12	TGTGCCAGCTCGCTGACAGCCTACGAGCAGTACTTC	CASSLTAYEQYF
-	TRBV19	TRBJ2-3	-	14	TGTGCCAGTAGTATAGCGGGGAGGACAGATACGCAGTATTTT	CASSIAGRTDTQYF
once	TRBV6-5	TRBJ1-6	TRBD1	15	TGTGCCAGCTCGCGGACAGGGGGCGACAATTCACCCCTCCACTTT	CASSRTGGDNSPLHF
-	TRBV7-9	TRBJ2-3	TRBD1	15	TGTGCCAGCAGCTTCGACAGGGGGCTGGCAGATACGCAGTATTTT	CASSFDRGLADTQYF
few	TRBV2	TRBJ1-3	TRBD1	15	TGTGCCAGCAGTGAAACAGGGGTTGGGGGAAACACCATATATTTT	CASSETGVGGNTIYF
-	TRBV30	TRBJ2-6	TRBD2	15	TGTGCCTGGAGTGCGGGGGGTTCTGGGGCCAACGTCCTGACTTTC	CAWSAGGSGANVLTF
-	TRBV28	TRBJ2-7	-	14	TGTGCCAGCACGAGGAGCGGAGGGGAGTACGAGCAGTACTTC	CASTRSGGEYEQYF
-	TRBV19	TRBJ2-2	TRBD2	17	TGTGCCAGTAGTAGACTAGCGGGCACCTCGAACACCGGGGAGCTGTTTTTT	CASSRLAGTSNTGELFF
-	TRBV28	TRBJ1-4	TRBD1	15	TGTGCCAGCAGTTCACAGGGGACCCTAGATGAAAAACTGTTTTTT	CASSSQGTLDEKLFF
-	TRBV30	TRBJ2-6	-	16	TGTGCCTGGAGTGTGGGACTTAACTCTGGGGCCAACGTCCTGACTTTC	CAWSVGLNSGANVLTF
-	TRBV11-2	TRBJ2-6	-	15	TGTGCCAGCAGCCTCGGGACACCCGGGGCCAACGTCCTGACTTTC	CASSLGTPGANVLTF
-	TRBV6-2/TRBV6-3	TRBJ2-7	-	15	TGTGCCAGCAGTTACGACCTTTCAGGGACCTACGAGCAGTACTTC	CASSYDLSGTYEQYF
few	TRBV4-1	TRBJ1-2	TRBD1	15	TGCGCCAGCAGCGAGGGGACAGGGGCTAACTATGGCTACACCTTC	CASSEGTGANYGYTF
-	TRBV28	TRBJ1-1	TRBD1	12	TGTGCCAGCATCGCAGGGGGCACTGAAGCTTTCTTT	CASIAGGTEAFF
-	TRBV5-1	TRBJ2-5	-	11	TGCGCCAGCAGCCTTTCAGGCACCCAGTACTTC	CASSLSGTQYF
-	TRBV30	TRBJ2-7	-	12	TGTGCCTGGAGTCCAGGGAACTACGAGCAGTACTTC	CAWSPGNYEQYF
-	TRBV10-3	TRBJ1-1	-	17	TGTGCCATCAGTGAGTCACGGGGACAAGCGCAGAACACTGAAGCTTTCTTT	CAISESRGQAQNTEAFF
-	TRBV6-1	TRBJ1-1	-	12	TGTGCCAGCAGGCAGGGGTGGGCTGAAGCTTTCTTT	CASRQGWAEAFF
-	TRBV4-1	TRBJ1-3	-	14	TGCGCCAGCAGTTCAGGGTATAGTGGAAACACCATATATTTT	CASSSGYSGNTIYF